This T cell receptor (beta chain) was retrieved from a study of human T cells and chemical hapten exposure. Time point here: patch test 2, 6 weeks after DPC sensitization. Treatment noted: therapeutic diphenylcyclopropenone sensitization with weekly scalp DPC. V gave up 0 bases and J gave up 2 bases, with 8 bases separating them. CDR3 length equals 14 residues. Germline CDR1 reads SGDLS; CDR2 reads YYNGEE. MiXCR, applied by TCRdb to the RACE reads, yields one record per CDR3 protein. The sample yields some 42,000 distinct CDR3 sequences, around 8.9% seen once. This chain uses TRBV9 with TRBJ2-5; no definite D call. The TCR was taken from a woman between 40 and 50 years old with alopecia areata. Some clones in this sample may be carry-over from other donors' samples. The specimen was whole blood, collected in connection with sensitization to the hapten diphenylcyclopropenone (DPC). CDR3 region: CASSVGGVQETQYF. The CDR3 DNA reads as TGTGCCAGCAGCGTAGGAGGAGTTCAAGAGACCCAGTACTTC.